Listed below are T cell receptor beta chains from one sample, sequenced in a study of cytomegalovirus exposure and HLA in healthy donors. Profiling relied on immunoSEQ multiplex PCR, and the TCRdb table lists in-frame clones only, not all of them. The data contain fewer than 250,000 clones, approximately 80% of them singletons. Specimen: PBMCs. These receptors all come from a man aged 25-45 years in good health and CMV-seronegative. Both conserved end residues are part of each CDR3. The D gene is left open where the match is weak. Some rows have no size entry. The others give once, few or many, or a class for an expanded clone.

J: TRBJ1-5
D: NA
V: TRBV7-6
length: 15
size: once
DNA: TGTGCCAGCAGCTTACTTCAGGGTCTGGATCAGCCCCAGCATTTT
CDR3: CASSLLQGLDQPQHF

J: TRBJ1-1
D: NA
V: TRBV4-2
length: 17
size: NA
DNA: TGTGCCAGCAGCCTTGCAGGGGAGGGAACAACGCGGACTGAAGCTTTCTTT
CDR3: CASSLAGEGTTRTEAFF

J: TRBJ2-5
D: TRBD1
V: TRBV7-2
length: 14
size: once
DNA: TGTGCCAGCAGCTTAAACAGGGGCGCGGAGACCCAGTACTTC
CDR3: CASSLNRGAETQYF

J: TRBJ1-1
D: NA
V: TRBV5-4
length: 14
size: NA
DNA: TGTGCCAGCAGCTTGGAGGTCCGGACAGTTGAAGCTTTCTTT
CDR3: CASSLEVRTVEAFF

J: TRBJ1-5
D: NA
V: TRBV20-1
length: 11
size: NA
DNA: TGCAGTGGGGGAGGTAATCAGCCCCAGCATTTT
CDR3: CSGGGNQPQHF

J: TRBJ1-2
D: NA
V: TRBV20-1
length: 11
size: NA
DNA: TGCAGTGCTCAGGGGAACTATGGCTACACCTTC
CDR3: CSAQGNYGYTF

J: TRBJ1-1
D: TRBD1
V: TRBV7-9
length: 14
size: NA
DNA: TGTGCCAGCACGACAGGGGACTTGAACACTGAAGCTTTCTTT
CDR3: CASTTGDLNTEAFF

J: TRBJ1-1
D: NA
V: TRBV18
length: 15
size: NA
DNA: TGTGCCAGCTCACCGAATGCGGAAAAGAACACTGAAGCTTTCTTT
CDR3: CASSPNAEKNTEAFF

J: TRBJ2-5
D: NA
V: TRBV23-1
length: 15
size: few
DNA: TGCGCCAGCAGTCAATCAATCCTAGCTCCGGAGACCCAGTACTTC
CDR3: CASSQSILAPETQYF

J: TRBJ2-5
D: TRBD2
V: TRBV9
length: 15
size: NA
DNA: TGTGCCAGCAGCGTCAGCGGGGGACAACAAGAGACCCAGTACTTC
CDR3: CASSVSGGQQETQYF

J: TRBJ1-6
D: NA
V: TRBV28
length: 15
size: NA
DNA: TGTGCCAGCAGATCATCTACGGGGGAGAATTCACCCCTCCACTTT
CDR3: CASRSSTGENSPLHF

J: TRBJ1-2
D: NA
V: TRBV18
length: 14
size: NA
DNA: TGTGCCAGCTCCCCTTTGGACAGCAACTATGGCTACACCTTC
CDR3: CASSPLDSNYGYTF

J: TRBJ2-1
D: NA
V: TRBV7-9
length: 14
size: NA
DNA: TGTGCCAGCAGCTTACCCCCTGGGAGTGATGAGCAGTTCTTC
CDR3: CASSLPPGSDEQFF

J: TRBJ2-1
D: TRBD2
V: TRBV7-2
length: 17
size: NA
DNA: TGTGCCAGCAGCCCGGACGGTAGCGGGGGGGCCATCAATGAGCAGTTCTTC
CDR3: CASSPDGSGGAINEQFF

J: TRBJ2-2
D: NA
V: TRBV9
length: 13
size: NA
DNA: TGTGCCAGCAGCGCTTCTGGGCCCGGGGAGCTGTTTTTT
CDR3: CASSASGPGELFF

J: TRBJ2-6
D: TRBD1
V: TRBV4-2
length: 19
size: NA
DNA: TGTGCCAGCAGCCAAGATCAGTGGCAGGGGGCGTCTGGGGCCAGCGTCCTGACTTTC
CDR3: CASSQDQWQGASGASVLTF

J: TRBJ2-1
D: TRBD2
V: TRBV11-2
length: 16
size: NA
DNA: TGTGCCAGCAGCCCATCACTGGGACCTCAGCGGGGTGAGCAGTTCTTC
CDR3: CASSPSLGPQRGEQFF

J: TRBJ2-1
D: TRBD2
V: TRBV7-9
length: 15
size: NA
DNA: TGTGCCAGCAGCCTAGCGGGGGGGCTTTCATATGAGCAGTTCTTC
CDR3: CASSLAGGLSYEQFF

J: TRBJ1-3
D: NA
V: TRBV7-9
length: 14
size: NA
DNA: TGTGCCAGCAGCTACAGGGAGTCCGGAAACACCATATATTTT
CDR3: CASSYRESGNTIYF

J: TRBJ2-7
D: NA
V: TRBV9
length: 13
size: NA
DNA: TGTGCCAGCAGCGTAGGTGGAGGGAACGAGCAGTACTTC
CDR3: CASSVGGGNEQYF

J: TRBJ2-7
D: TRBD1
V: TRBV18
length: 16
size: few
DNA: TGTGCCAGCTCACCACTACAGGGGGCGTCGGGGGTCGAGCAGTACTTC
CDR3: CASSPLQGASGVEQYF

J: TRBJ1-5
D: NA
V: TRBV19
length: 14
size: NA
DNA: TGTGCCAGTAACACGGGGGTCAGTAATCAGCCCCAGCATTTT
CDR3: CASNTGVSNQPQHF

J: TRBJ2-7
D: NA
V: TRBV6-1
length: 14
size: NA
DNA: TGTGCCAGCAGCGAGGCAGGGTACTCCTACGAGCAGTACTTC
CDR3: CASSEAGYSYEQYF

J: TRBJ1-3
D: NA
V: TRBV16
length: 18
size: NA
DNA: TGTGCCAGCAGCCAATCCGGCTCTCGGGGAGTAAGGGGAAACACCATATATTTT
CDR3: CASSQSGSRGVRGNTIYF

J: TRBJ2-5
D: NA
V: TRBV19
length: 14
size: NA
DNA: TGTGCCAGTAGTATCCCCGGGACTCAAGAGACCCAGTACTTC
CDR3: CASSIPGTQETQYF

J: TRBJ1-3
D: NA
V: TRBV6-1
length: 19
size: NA
DNA: TGTGCCAGCAGTGAAGGGGCAGGGCAAGGTATCCGGGCTGGAAACACCATATATTTT
CDR3: CASSEGAGQGIRAGNTIYF

J: TRBJ1-5
D: NA
V: TRBV18
length: 15
size: few
DNA: TGTGCCAGCTCACCATCACAGGGCCGGAGTCAGCCCCAGCATTTT
CDR3: CASSPSQGRSQPQHF

J: TRBJ2-4
D: NA
V: TRBV2
length: 17
size: NA
DNA: TGTGCCAGCAGTGACGGGTTGTTAGGCCGGGCCAAAAACATTCAGTACTTC
CDR3: CASSDGLLGRAKNIQYF

J: TRBJ1-2
D: TRBD1
V: TRBV19
length: 14
size: NA
DNA: TGTGCCAGTAGTCCCCCGGGACAGCCCTATGGCTACACCTTC
CDR3: CASSPPGQPYGYTF

J: TRBJ1-3
D: TRBD1
V: TRBV6-5
length: 15
size: NA
DNA: TGTGCCAGCAGTTACAGGACAGGGCTTGGAAACACCATATATTTT
CDR3: CASSYRTGLGNTIYF

J: TRBJ2-3
D: NA
V: TRBV11-2
length: 14
size: NA
DNA: TGTGCCAGCAGCGACGGGTTACCCACAGATACGCAGTATTTT
CDR3: CASSDGLPTDTQYF

J: TRBJ1-1
D: NA
V: TRBV10-2
length: 13
size: NA
DNA: TGCGCCAGCAGTGAGTCTCTACAGGGCTCAGCTTTCTTT
CDR3: CASSESLQGSAFF

J: TRBJ2-4
D: NA
V: TRBV19
length: 13
size: NA
DNA: TGTGCCAGTACCATGGGTAGGGGTGACATTCAGTACTTC
CDR3: CASTMGRGDIQYF

J: TRBJ2-3
D: NA
V: TRBV9
length: 15
size: NA
DNA: TGTGCCAGCAGCGTAGATGGGGAAAGGGGCGATACGCAGTATTTT
CDR3: CASSVDGERGDTQYF

J: TRBJ2-3
D: NA
V: TRBV15
length: 16
size: NA
DNA: TGTGCCACCAGCCCTACCGGGGTTGGGGGCACAGATACGCAGTATTTT
CDR3: CATSPTGVGGTDTQYF

J: TRBJ1-3
D: TRBD1
V: TRBV28
length: 16
size: once
DNA: TGTGCCAGCAGTTCCGGGACAGGGGAGGTTAGAAACACCATATATTTT
CDR3: CASSSGTGEVRNTIYF

J: TRBJ1-2
D: TRBD1
V: TRBV4-1
length: 16
size: NA
DNA: TGCGCCAGCAGCCAGGCCGGGACAGGGTCTAACTATGGCTACACCTTC
CDR3: CASSQAGTGSNYGYTF

J: TRBJ2-1
D: TRBD2
V: TRBV28
length: 15
size: NA
DNA: TGTGCCAGCAGTCAGACTAGCGGGGGGGCCAATGAGCAGTTCTTC
CDR3: CASSQTSGGANEQFF

J: TRBJ1-1
D: TRBD1
V: TRBV6-5
length: 15
size: NA
DNA: TGTGCCAGCAGTTACTCCGCAGGGGGTCGGAGTGAAGCTTTCTTT
CDR3: CASSYSAGGRSEAFF

J: TRBJ2-7
D: TRBD2
V: TRBV11-2
length: 13
size: NA
DNA: TGTGCCAGCAAAAGAGCGGGGGGCTACGAGCAGTACTTC
CDR3: CASKRAGGYEQYF

J: TRBJ2-7
D: TRBD1
V: TRBV4-3
length: 15
size: NA
DNA: TGCGCCAGCAGCCAAGAGCCGGGACAGGGTTACGAGCAGTACTTC
CDR3: CASSQEPGQGYEQYF

J: TRBJ1-4
D: NA
V: TRBV2
length: 13
size: NA
DNA: TGTGCCGGTTCCGACAGATCTAATGAAAAACTGTTTTTT
CDR3: CAGSDRSNEKLFF

J: TRBJ1-4
D: NA
V: TRBV19
length: 14
size: NA
DNA: TGTGCCAGTATACAGCCGGGAGCAAATGAAAAACTGTTTTTT
CDR3: CASIQPGANEKLFF

J: TRBJ1-2
D: NA
V: TRBV4-1
length: 17
size: NA
DNA: TGCGCCAGCAGCCAAGAGTCCAGGGGACAAGCTAACTATGGCTACACCTTC
CDR3: CASSQESRGQANYGYTF

J: TRBJ1-2
D: NA
V: TRBV5-4
length: 15
size: few
DNA: TGTGCCAGCAGCCTACCCGGGTCCTCCTACTATGGCTACACCTTC
CDR3: CASSLPGSSYYGYTF

J: TRBJ1-5
D: TRBD1
V: TRBV5-4
length: 15
size: NA
DNA: TGTGCCAGCAGCTGGGGGACAGGGAACAATCAGCCCCAGCATTTT
CDR3: CASSWGTGNNQPQHF

J: TRBJ1-2
D: NA
V: TRBV6-5
length: 16
size: few
DNA: TGTGCCAGCAGTTATCAGGAAGGAACAGGGAACTATGGCTACACCTTC
CDR3: CASSYQEGTGNYGYTF

J: TRBJ1-3
D: NA
V: TRBV7-6
length: 14
size: NA
DNA: TGTGCCAGCAGCACACAAGTCTCTGGAAACACCATATATTTT
CDR3: CASSTQVSGNTIYF

J: TRBJ1-2
D: NA
V: TRBV4-1
length: 13
size: NA
DNA: TGCGCCAGCAGCCAAGAGTATGGCTGGGGCTACACCTTC
CDR3: CASSQEYGWGYTF

J: TRBJ1-2
D: NA
V: TRBV6-6
length: 15
size: NA
DNA: TGTGCCAGCAGTCCTGCGAGACAGCCATTTGATGGCTACACCTTC
CDR3: CASSPARQPFDGYTF

J: TRBJ2-7
D: TRBD1
V: TRBV28
length: 14
size: NA
DNA: TGTGCCAGCAGCCCCGGACAGGAAACCTACGAGCAGTACTTC
CDR3: CASSPGQETYEQYF

J: TRBJ1-2
D: TRBD1
V: TRBV5-6
length: 15
size: NA
DNA: TGTGCCAGCAGCCCCCAGACAGGGGGCAGGTATGGCTACACCTTC
CDR3: CASSPQTGGRYGYTF

J: TRBJ1-6
D: NA
V: TRBV28
length: 16
size: NA
DNA: TGTGCCAGCAGCCAGGGAGGGGGTGGGGGAAATTCACCCCTCCACTTT
CDR3: CASSQGGGGGNSPLHF

J: TRBJ2-1
D: TRBD1
V: TRBV19
length: 15
size: NA
DNA: TGTGCCAGTAGTATCCCACAGGGGGTGGTCAATGAGCAGTTCTTC
CDR3: CASSIPQGVVNEQFF

J: TRBJ1-2
D: NA
V: TRBV5-1
length: 16
size: NA
DNA: TGCGCCAGCAGCCCGGGGAGACAGGAAGCTAACTATGGCTACACCTTC
CDR3: CASSPGRQEANYGYTF

J: TRBJ1-2
D: NA
V: TRBV11-2
length: 16
size: NA
DNA: TGTGCCAGCAGCTTAATGGTGCGGGCCGGGCTGGGTGGCTACACCTTC
CDR3: CASSLMVRAGLGGYTF

J: TRBJ1-5
D: NA
V: TRBV6-1
length: 13
size: NA
DNA: TGTGCCAGCAAAGGAGGTGTCAATCAGCCCCAGCATTTT
CDR3: CASKGGVNQPQHF

J: TRBJ1-2
D: TRBD1
V: TRBV2
length: 15
size: NA
DNA: TGTGCCAGCACCGGAAGGGACAGGGAGAGGCGTGGCTACACCTTC
CDR3: CASTGRDRERRGYTF

J: TRBJ2-1
D: TRBD2
V: TRBV19
length: 15
size: NA
DNA: TGTGCCAGTACCCTCGGGAGGGGCCCCTACAATGAGCAGTTCTTC
CDR3: CASTLGRGPYNEQFF

J: TRBJ1-5
D: TRBD1
V: TRBV2
length: 15
size: NA
DNA: TGTGCCAGCAGTGAAGGGGACAGGGGGAATCAGCCCCAGCATTTT
CDR3: CASSEGDRGNQPQHF